Sequencing of this T cell receptor beta chain was carried out in a study of cytomegalovirus exposure and HLA in healthy donors. The PCR employed 60 Vbeta primers together with 13 Jbeta primers. Profiled with immunoSEQ multiplex PCR; TCRdb holds only in-frame clones, not every one. The table lists about 160,000 clones, roughly 77% of them singletons. The CDR3 has 18 amino acids. V was trimmed by 1 base and J by 4 bases, leaving 22 bases between them. Looked up from germline, CDR1 is LGHNA and CDR2 is YSLEER. The donors comprised healthy bone marrow donors. Whereas donors were nominally healthy upon sampling, unrecorded immune exposures were probable. Study-wide points: Associated with HLA alleles at 0.05 false discovery rate in a later analysis were over 15,000 TCR beta sequences.

This clone has more than one count but fewer than ten. Antigen specificity is unknown. The sequenced sample consisted of PBMCs. The sequence derives from a man aged 50 or older in good health and CMV-seropositive. The chain combines TRBV4-3 with TRBJ1-2; D remains ambiguous. The CDR3 nucleotides are TGCGCCAGCAGCCAAGGTAGAGGGCCCATCGCTTCGGGCTATGGCTACACCTTC. It translates to CASSQGRGPIASGYGYTF.